This entry describes one T cell receptor (beta chain). This sample is drawn from a study of blood T cells in healthy people across ages. Trimming pared 10 bases from V and 3 bases from J, leaving 18 bases between. There are 14 residues in the CDR3. The germline V gene has CDR1 SNHLY and CDR2 FYNNEI. Primed by a sample-barcoded 5' primer and a J-beta primer mix, a second PCR proceeded for about 6 to 12 cycles. TCRdb processed the 5' RACE reads anew with MiXCR; each CDR3 protein has one entry. This table holds around 1,800,000 distinct CDR3 sequences, more than 35% found once. The sequenced sample was blood. This clonotype was obtained from a human donor in good health. The chain carries TRBV2 and TRBJ2-5, with a weak D call TRBD2 (6 bases). For the CDR3, the DNA is TGTGCCACCCGGGGGAGTTTTTGGGAAGAGACCCAGTACTTC. This encodes CATRGSFWEETQYF. The whole variable domain, remainder taken from reference TRBV2 and TRBJ2-5, is EPEVTQTPSHQVTQMGQEVILRCVPISNHLYFYWYRQILGQKVEFLVSFYNNEISEKSEIFDDQFSVERPDGSNFTLKIRSTKLEDSAMYFCATRGSFWEETQYFGPGTRLLVL.